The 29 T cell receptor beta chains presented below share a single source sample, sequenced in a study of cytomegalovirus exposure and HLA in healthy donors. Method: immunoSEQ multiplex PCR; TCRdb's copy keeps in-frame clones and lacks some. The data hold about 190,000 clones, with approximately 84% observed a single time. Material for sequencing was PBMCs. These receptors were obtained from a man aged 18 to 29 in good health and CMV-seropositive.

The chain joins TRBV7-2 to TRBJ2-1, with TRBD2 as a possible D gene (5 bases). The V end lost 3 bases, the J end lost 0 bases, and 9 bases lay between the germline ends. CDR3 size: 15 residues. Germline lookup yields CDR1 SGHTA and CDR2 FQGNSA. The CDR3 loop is CASSLRRGSYNEQFF. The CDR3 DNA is TGTGCCAGCAGCTTGCGACGGGGCTCCTACAATGAGCAGTTCTTC.

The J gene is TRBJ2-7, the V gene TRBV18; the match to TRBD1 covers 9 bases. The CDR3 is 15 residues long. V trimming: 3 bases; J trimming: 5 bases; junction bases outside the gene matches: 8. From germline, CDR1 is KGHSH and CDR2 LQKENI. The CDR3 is CASSPPGTGRNEQYF. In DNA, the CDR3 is TGTGCCAGCTCACCCCCCGGGACAGGGAGGAACGAGCAGTACTTC.

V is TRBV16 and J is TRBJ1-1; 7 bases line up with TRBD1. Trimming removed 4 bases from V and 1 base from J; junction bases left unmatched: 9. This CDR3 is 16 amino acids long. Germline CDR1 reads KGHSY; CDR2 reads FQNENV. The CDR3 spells CASSPTRGQSNTEAFF. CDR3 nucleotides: TGTGCCAGCAGCCCAACCCGGGGACAGTCGAACACTGAAGCTTTCTTT.

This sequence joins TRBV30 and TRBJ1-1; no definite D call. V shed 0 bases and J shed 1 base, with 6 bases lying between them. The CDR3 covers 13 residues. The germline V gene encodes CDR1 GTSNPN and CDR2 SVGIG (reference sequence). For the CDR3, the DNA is TGTGCCTGGAGTGTAGGGAGGAACACTGAAGCTTTCTTT. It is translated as CAWSVGRNTEAFF.

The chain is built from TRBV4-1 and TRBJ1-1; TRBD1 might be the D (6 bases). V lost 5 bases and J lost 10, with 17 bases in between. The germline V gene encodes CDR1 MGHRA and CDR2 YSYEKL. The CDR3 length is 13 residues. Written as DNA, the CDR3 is TGCGCCAGCAGCTTAGAGGGGGGGGTAGGAGCTTTCTTT. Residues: CASSLEGGVGAFF.

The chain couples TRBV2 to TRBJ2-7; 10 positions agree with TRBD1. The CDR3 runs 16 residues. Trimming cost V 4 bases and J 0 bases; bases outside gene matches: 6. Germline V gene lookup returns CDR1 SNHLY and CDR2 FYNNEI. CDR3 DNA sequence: TGTGCCAGCAGTGTTCCGGGACAGGGGAACTCCTACGAGCAGTACTTC. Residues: CASSVPGQGNSYEQYF.

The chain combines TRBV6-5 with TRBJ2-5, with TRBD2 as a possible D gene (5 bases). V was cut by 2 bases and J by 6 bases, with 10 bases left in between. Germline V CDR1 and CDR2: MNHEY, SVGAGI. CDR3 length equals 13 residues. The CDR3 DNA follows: TGTGCCAGCAGTTACCCGGTCGGGAAGACCCAGTACTTC. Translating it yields CASSYPVGKTQYF.

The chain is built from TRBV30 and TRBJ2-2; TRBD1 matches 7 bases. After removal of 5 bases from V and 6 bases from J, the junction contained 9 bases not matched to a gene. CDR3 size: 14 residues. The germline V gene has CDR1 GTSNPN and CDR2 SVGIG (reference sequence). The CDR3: CAWRDLGQPGELFF. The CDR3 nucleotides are TGTGCCTGGCGAGACTTGGGACAGCCCGGGGAGCTGTTTTTT.

CDR3 protein: CASSPYLTGGKTQYF. For the CDR3, the DNA is TGTGCCAGCAGTCCCTACCTCACAGGGGGGAAGACCCAGTACTTC. The rearrangement uses TRBV27 and TRBJ2-5; 8 nucleotides match TRBD1. Germline CDR1 reads MNHEY; CDR2 reads SMNVEV (reference sequence). Germline trimming cut 5 bases from V and 6 bases from J; bases unmatched to any gene: 11. The CDR3 totals 15 residues.

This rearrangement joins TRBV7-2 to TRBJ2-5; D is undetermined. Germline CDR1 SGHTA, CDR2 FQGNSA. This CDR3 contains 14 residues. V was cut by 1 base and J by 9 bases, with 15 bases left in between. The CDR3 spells CASSLGGGDMSQYF. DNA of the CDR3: TGTGCCAGCAGCTTAGGCGGCGGCGATATGTCCCAGTACTTC.

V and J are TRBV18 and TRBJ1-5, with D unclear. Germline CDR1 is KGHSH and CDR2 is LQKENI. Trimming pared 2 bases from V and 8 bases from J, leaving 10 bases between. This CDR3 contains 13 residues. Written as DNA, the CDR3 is TGTGCCAGCTCACCAGGGCGAGCCGAGCCCCAGCATTTT. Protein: CASSPGRAEPQHF.

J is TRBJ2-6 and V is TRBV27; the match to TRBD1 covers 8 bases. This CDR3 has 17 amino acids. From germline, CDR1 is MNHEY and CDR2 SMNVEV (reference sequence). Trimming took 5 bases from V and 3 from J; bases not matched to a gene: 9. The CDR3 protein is CASSIGQGGVGANVLTF. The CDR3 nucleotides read TGTGCCAGCAGTATCGGACAGGGAGGCGTTGGGGCCAACGTCCTGACTTTC.

The CDR3 loop is CSVESMTGGNEKLFF. The CDR3 DNA follows: TGCAGCGTTGAATCCATGACAGGGGGAAATGAAAAACTGTTTTTT. The gene calls are TRBV29-1 and TRBJ1-4, with 9 bases matching TRBD1. CDR1 is SQVTM, CDR2 ANQGSEA, per germline. V shed 2 bases and J 5 bases; nucleotides not matched to a gene: 6. The CDR3 runs to 15 residues.

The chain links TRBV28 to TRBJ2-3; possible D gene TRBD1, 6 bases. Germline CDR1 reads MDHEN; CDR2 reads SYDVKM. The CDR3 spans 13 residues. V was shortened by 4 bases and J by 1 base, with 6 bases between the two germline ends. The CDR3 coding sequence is TGTGCCAGCAGTTCAGGGGGCACAGATACGCAGTATTTT. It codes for CASSSGGTDTQYF.

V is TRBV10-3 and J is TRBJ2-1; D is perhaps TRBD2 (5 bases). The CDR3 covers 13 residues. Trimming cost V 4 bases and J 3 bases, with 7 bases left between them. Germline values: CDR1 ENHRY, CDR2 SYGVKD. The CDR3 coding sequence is TGTGCCATCAGTGGAGGGAACTACAATGAGCAGTTCTTC. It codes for CAISGGNYNEQFF.

The CDR3 loop reads CASSPDRVAFQQYF. CDR3 in DNA: TGTGCCAGCAGTCCCGACAGAGTCGCCTTCCAGCAGTACTTC. The chain links TRBV27 to TRBJ2-7, with a possible D match to TRBD1 (5 bases). CDR1 and CDR2 from the germline V gene are MNHEY and SMNVEV (reference sequence). V lost 5 bases and J 8 bases, leaving 19 bases between the germline ends. The CDR3 loop spans 14 amino acids.

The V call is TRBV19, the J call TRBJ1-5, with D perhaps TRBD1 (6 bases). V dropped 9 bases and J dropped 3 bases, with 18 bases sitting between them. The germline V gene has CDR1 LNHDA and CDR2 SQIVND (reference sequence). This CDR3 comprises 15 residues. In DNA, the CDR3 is TGTGCCAGATGCAAGGGGGAGGGCTACAATCAGCCCCAGCATTTT. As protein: CARCKGEGYNQPQHF. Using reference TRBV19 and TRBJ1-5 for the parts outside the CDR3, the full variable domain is DGGITQSPKYLFRKEGQNVTLSCEQNLNHDAMYWYRQDPGQGLRLIYYSQIVNDFQKGDIAEGYSVSREKKESFPLTVTSAQKNPTAFYLCARCKGEGYNQPQHFGDGTRLSIL.

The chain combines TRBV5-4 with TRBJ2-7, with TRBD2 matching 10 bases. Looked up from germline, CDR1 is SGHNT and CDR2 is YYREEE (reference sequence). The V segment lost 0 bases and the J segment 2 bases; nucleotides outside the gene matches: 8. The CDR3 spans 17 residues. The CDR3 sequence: CASSLGRSGRVPYEQYF. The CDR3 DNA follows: TGTGCCAGCAGCTTGGGCCGAAGCGGGAGGGTCCCCTACGAGCAGTACTTC. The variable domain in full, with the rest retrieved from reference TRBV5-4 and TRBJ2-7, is ETGVTQSPTHLIKTRGQQVTLRCSSQSGHNTVSWYQQALGQGPQFIFQYYREEENGRGNFPPRFSGLQFPNYSSELNVNALELDDSALYLCASSLGRSGRVPYEQYFGPGTRLTVT.

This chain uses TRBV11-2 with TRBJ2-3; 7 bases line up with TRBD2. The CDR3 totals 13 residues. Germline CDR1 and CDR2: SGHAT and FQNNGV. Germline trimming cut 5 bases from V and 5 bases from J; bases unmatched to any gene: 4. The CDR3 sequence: CASSVLAGDTQYF. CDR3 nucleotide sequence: TGTGCCAGCAGCGTATTAGCGGGAGATACGCAGTATTTT.

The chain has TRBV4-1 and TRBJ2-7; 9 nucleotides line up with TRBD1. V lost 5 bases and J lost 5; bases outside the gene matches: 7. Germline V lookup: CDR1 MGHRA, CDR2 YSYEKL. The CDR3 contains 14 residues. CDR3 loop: CASSAGTGTDEQYF. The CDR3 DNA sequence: TGCGCCAGCAGCGCCGGGACAGGGACCGACGAGCAGTACTTC.

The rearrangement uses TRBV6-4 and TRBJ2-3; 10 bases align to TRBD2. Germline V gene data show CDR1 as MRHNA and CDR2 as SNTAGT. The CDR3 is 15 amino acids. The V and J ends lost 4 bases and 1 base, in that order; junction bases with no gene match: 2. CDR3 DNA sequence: TGTGCCAGCAGTGCCGGGACTAGCGGCACAGATACGCAGTATTTT. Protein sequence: CASSAGTSGTDTQYF.

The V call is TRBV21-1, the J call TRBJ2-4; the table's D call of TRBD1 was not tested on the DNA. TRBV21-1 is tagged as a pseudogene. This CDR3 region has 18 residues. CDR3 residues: CASSPWTGNVAGINIQYF. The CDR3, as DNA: TGTGCCAGCAGCCCCTGGACAGGGAACGTAGCAGGGATAAACATTCAGTACTTC.

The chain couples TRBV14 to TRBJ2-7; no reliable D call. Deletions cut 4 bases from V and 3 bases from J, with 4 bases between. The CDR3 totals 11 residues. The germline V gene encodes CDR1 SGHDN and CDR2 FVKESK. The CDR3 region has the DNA TGTGCCAGCAGCCGGAGCTACGAGCAGTACTTC. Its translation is CASSRSYEQYF.

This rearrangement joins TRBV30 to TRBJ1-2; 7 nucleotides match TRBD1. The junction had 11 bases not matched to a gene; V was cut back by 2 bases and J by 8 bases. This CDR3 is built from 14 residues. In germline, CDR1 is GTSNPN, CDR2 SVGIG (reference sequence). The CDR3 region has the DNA TGTGCCTGGAGTTTCCAGGGGGAGAGGGGCGGCTACACCTTC. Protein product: CAWSFQGERGGYTF.

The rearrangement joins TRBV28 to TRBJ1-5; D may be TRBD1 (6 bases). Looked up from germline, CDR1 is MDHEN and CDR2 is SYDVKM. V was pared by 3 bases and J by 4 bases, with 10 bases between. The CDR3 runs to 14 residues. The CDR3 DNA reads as TGTGCCAGCAGTTTGCCAGGGGATAATCAGCCCCAGCATTTT. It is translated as CASSLPGDNQPQHF.

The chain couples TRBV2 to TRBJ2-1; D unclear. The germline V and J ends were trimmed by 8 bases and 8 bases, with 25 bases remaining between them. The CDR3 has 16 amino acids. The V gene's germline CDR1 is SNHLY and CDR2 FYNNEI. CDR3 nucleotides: TGTGCCAGCTTTCCCCGGTTTCAACTGCTCCCCGATGAGCAGTTCTTC. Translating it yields CASFPRFQLLPDEQFF. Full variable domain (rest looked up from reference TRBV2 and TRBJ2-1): EPEVTQTPSHQVTQMGQEVILRCVPISNHLYFYWYRQILGQKVEFLVSFYNNEISEKSEIFDDQFSVERPDGSNFTLKIRSTKLEDSAMYFCASFPRFQLLPDEQFFGPGTRLTVL.

Here the CDR3 reads CASSETTGGRDTGELFF. The CDR3 DNA is TGTGCCAGCAGTGAAACAACAGGGGGCCGAGACACCGGGGAGCTGTTTTTT. The chain recombines TRBV6-1 with TRBJ2-2; 9 bases agree with TRBD1. The CDR3 loop spans 17 amino acids. The germline CDR1 and CDR2 sequences are MNHNS and SASEGT. Trimming took 2 bases from V and 3 from J; bases not matched to a gene: 7.

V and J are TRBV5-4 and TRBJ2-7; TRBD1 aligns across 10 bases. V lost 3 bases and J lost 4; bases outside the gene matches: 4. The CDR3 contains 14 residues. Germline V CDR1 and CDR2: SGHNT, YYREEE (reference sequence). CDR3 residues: CASSSTGGGYEQYF. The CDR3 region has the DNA TGTGCCAGCAGCTCGACAGGGGGCGGGTACGAGCAGTACTTC.

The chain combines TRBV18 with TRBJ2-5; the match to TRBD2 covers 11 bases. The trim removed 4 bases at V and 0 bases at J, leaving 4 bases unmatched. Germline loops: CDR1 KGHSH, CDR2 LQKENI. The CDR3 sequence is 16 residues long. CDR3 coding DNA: TGTGCCAGCTCACTTCCGGGACTAGCGGACCAAGAGACCCAGTACTTC. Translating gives CASSLPGLADQETQYF.